This T cell receptor beta chain appears in the sequencing data of a study of beta chain features in type 1 diabetes. Study details: Sorted cells from all samples, numbering about 98 million, were examined. Notes on the study in general: Across all four CD4+ subsets, people with type 1 diabetes showed modestly shorter TCRB CDR3s.

The investigators reverse transcribed all of the isolated RNA, so they sequenced expressed TCRB transcripts. Assay used: immunoSEQ multiplex PCR; TCRdb lists only in-frame clones, some missing. This repertoire shows around 710,000 clones, roughly 12% found once; its top ten account for about 0.11%. CD4+ naive, central memory, regulatory and stem cell-like memory cells were sorted via CD45RO/CCR7/CD25/CD127/CD95/CD27. The germline V gene encodes CDR1 SNHLY and CDR2 FYNNEI. The CDR3 covers 14 residues. V lost 3 bases and J lost 9; bases outside the gene matches: 9. As to this clone: Antigen: not known.

The sequence was obtained from a man between 25 and 39 years old with type 1 diabetes. The gene calls are TRBV2 and TRBJ2-5; 8 positions agree with TRBD2. The sequenced sample consisted of naive CD4+ T cells from blood. CDR3 in DNA: TGTGCCAGCAGTGAGACCGTCGCAGCGGGGGCCCAGTACTTC. It yields the protein CASSETVAAGAQYF.